This TCR beta chain was sequenced during a study of cytomegalovirus exposure and HLA in healthy donors. Study-level results: Trimming of TCR beta V- and J-genes showed a link, identified in a later analysis, to a missense DCLRE1C variant. The majority of CMV-associated TCR beta chains were reported as apparently HLA-restricted in a later analysis.

This CDR3 has 15 amino acids. With V trimmed by 3 bases and J by 7 bases, 8 bases remained unmatched. Looked up from germline, CDR1 is MRHNA and CDR2 is SNTAGT. The PCR employed 60 Vbeta primers together with 13 Jbeta primers. Some clones are missing from TCRdb's copy, which holds only in-frame ones; the method was immunoSEQ multiplex PCR. The sample records roughly 100,000 clones, 75% to 85% being singletons. Regarding this clone: The target antigen is unknown.

The sample consisted of PBMCs. The receptor's source is a man between 18 and 29 years old in good health and CMV-seropositive. The chain links TRBV6-4 to TRBJ2-1, with TRBD2 identical over 8 bases. For the CDR3, the DNA is TGTGCCAGCAGTGAGGGACTAGGAGGACCGAATGAGCAGTTCTTC. This encodes CASSEGLGGPNEQFF.